Presented here are 30 T cell receptor beta chains from one specimen sequenced in a study of cytomegalovirus exposure and HLA in healthy donors. PCR amplification relied on 60 Vbeta primers (plus 13 Jbeta primers). Using immunoSEQ multiplex PCR, the repertoire was profiled, and TCRdb retains in-frame clones only, with some absent. The table records some 130,000 clones, roughly 77% of them present only once. The sequencing sample was made of PBMCs. These receptor sequences come from a woman in her 40s in good health and CMV-seropositive.

V usage is TRBV2 and J usage is TRBJ1-3; 9 nucleotides match TRBD1. CDR3 length: 14 amino acids. CDR1 and CDR2 from the germline V gene are SNHLY and FYNNEI. V was clipped by 9 bases and J by 2 bases; unmatched bases: 5. CDR3 residues: CARGQGGAGNTIYF. As DNA, the CDR3 is TGTGCCAGGGGACAGGGAGGAGCTGGAAACACCATATATTTT.

This clone turned up a few times. This chain connects TRBV27 to TRBJ2-1, with TRBD2 identical over 7 bases. CDR3 size: 12 residues. Germline V gives CDR1 MNHEY, CDR2 SMNVEV (reference sequence). V was pared by 8 bases and J by 6 bases, with 4 bases of the junction left unmatched. CDR3 in DNA: TGTGCCAGCTGGGAGGGAAGCAATGAGCAGTTCTTC. It is translated as CASWEGSNEQFF.

CDR3 nucleotides: TGTGCCAGCAGTCGGACAGTAGGAAACTATGGCTACACCTTC. Its protein product is CASSRTVGNYGYTF. The chain carries TRBV6-5 and TRBJ1-2; perhaps TRBD1 as D (6 bases). Trimming took 5 bases from V and 2 from J, leaving 12 bases between them. This CDR3 has 14 amino acids. CDR1 is MNHEY, CDR2 SVGAGI, per germline.

The J gene is TRBJ2-1, the V gene TRBV5-1; no reliable D call. This CDR3 spans 14 amino acids. Trimming removed 4 bases at V and 2 bases at J, with 10 bases between. Germline-derived CDR1 and CDR2 are SGHRS and YFSETQ. This CDR3 reads CASSPLVAYNEQFF. In nucleotides, the CDR3 is TGCGCCAGCAGCCCGCTAGTGGCCTACAATGAGCAGTTCTTC.

V usage is TRBV28 and J usage is TRBJ2-3; D is ambiguous. Germline loops: CDR1 MDHEN, CDR2 SYDVKM. V lost 2 bases, J lost 3 bases, and 9 bases lay in between. The CDR3 extends over 14 amino acids. For the CDR3, the DNA is TGTGCCAGCAGTTTACCCACTTTAACAGATACGCAGTATTTT. This codes for CASSLPTLTDTQYF. The variable domain in full, with the rest retrieved from reference TRBV28 and TRBJ2-3, is DVKVTQSSRYLVKRTGEKVFLECVQDMDHENMFWYRQDPGLGLRLIYFSYDVKMKEKGDIPEGYSVSREKKERFSLILESASTNQTSMYLCASSLPTLTDTQYFGPGTRLTVL.

The chain uses TRBV4-1 and TRBJ1-1; D is possibly TRBD1 (6 bases). The CDR3 loop spans 17 amino acids. V lost 3 bases, J lost 3 bases, and 20 bases lay in between. Germline V gene sequence: CDR1 MGHRA, CDR2 YSYEKL. For the CDR3, the DNA is TGCGCCAGCAGCCAGATTGATGCAGGGGCTTGGGACACTGAAGCTTTCTTT. This sequence encodes CASSQIDAGAWDTEAFF.

The chain couples TRBV13 to TRBJ1-3, with D hard to call. V shed 3 bases and J shed 1 base, with 7 bases lying between them. Germline V CDR1 and CDR2: PRHDT, FYEKMQ (reference sequence). The CDR3 is 14 amino acids. The CDR3 spells CASSFARSGNTIYF. In DNA form, the CDR3 reads TGTGCCAGCAGCTTCGCCAGGTCTGGAAACACCATATATTTT.

The gene calls are TRBV19 and TRBJ2-5; 7 positions agree with TRBD1. CDR1 and CDR2 from the germline V gene are LNHDA and SQIVND (reference sequence). The CDR3 is made up of 14 amino acids. V lost 3 bases to trimming and J lost 4 bases; unmatched junction nucleotides: 5. CDR3 loop: CASSIGQGVETQYF. The CDR3 coding sequence is TGTGCCAGTAGTATCGGGCAGGGGGTAGAGACCCAGTACTTC. Full variable domain (rest looked up from reference TRBV19 and TRBJ2-5): DGGITQSPKYLFRKEGQNVTLSCEQNLNHDAMYWYRQDPGQGLRLIYYSQIVNDFQKGDIAEGYSVSREKKESFPLTVTSAQKNPTAFYLCASSIGQGVETQYFGPGTRLLVL.

V gene TRBV5-1 combines with J gene TRBJ2-5; 8 bases are shared with TRBD1. CDR3 size: 15 residues. From germline, CDR1 is SGHRS and CDR2 YFSETQ. Trimming cost V 0 bases and J 5 bases; bases outside gene matches: 6. CDR3 loop: CASSLDRGSGETQYF. The CDR3 region has the DNA TGCGCCAGCAGCTTGGACAGGGGGTCGGGCGAGACCCAGTACTTC.

The gene calls are TRBV5-1 and TRBJ2-2; 8 bases are a match to TRBD1. CDR1 and CDR2 (germline): SGHRS, YFSETQ. J gave up 6 bases and V 4 bases, and 8 bases lay outside the gene matches. The CDR3 sequence is 15 residues long. The DNA for the CDR3 is TGCGCCAGCAGCCCAGGACAGGGAGTGGCCGGGGAGCTGTTTTTT. Translation gives CASSPGQGVAGELFF.

The genes are TRBV10-2 and TRBJ2-1; D is possibly TRBD2 (5 bases). The CDR3 consists of 14 residues. V was clipped by 7 bases and J by 9 bases, with 19 bases between them. From germline, CDR1 is WSHSY and CDR2 SAAADI. DNA of the CDR3: TGCGCCAGCAAGCGGAGCCCAGATATGGCTGAGCAGTTCTTC. It yields the protein CASKRSPDMAEQFF.

The rearrangement links TRBV5-6 to TRBJ2-5; 9 bases match TRBD2. In germline, CDR1 is SGHDT, CDR2 YYEEEE. Losses at the gene ends were 4 bases for V and 4 bases for J; bases not matched to a gene: 8. The CDR3 has 15 amino acids. The CDR3 protein is CASSPSSGVSETQYF. CDR3 sequence (DNA): TGTGCCAGCAGCCCTTCTAGCGGGGTGTCAGAGACCCAGTACTTC.

The V and J genes are TRBV7-2 and TRBJ1-1, with TRBD1 as a possible D gene (5 bases). This CDR3 comprises 12 residues. The V gene's germline CDR1 is SGHTA and CDR2 FQGNSA. V lost 6 bases and J lost 8, with 13 bases in between. DNA of the CDR3: TGTGCCAGCAGTCGCACAGGAAACGAAGCTTTCTTT. Translation: CASSRTGNEAFF.

V gene TRBV11-2 combines with J gene TRBJ2-3; 8 bases are a match to TRBD2. V gave up 4 bases and J gave up 5 bases; unmatched junction bases: 8. CDR1 SGHAT and CDR2 FQNNGV come from the germline V gene. The CDR3 sequence is 15 residues long. CDR3 residues: CASSSGGGQVDTQYF. In DNA, the CDR3 is TGTGCCAGCAGCTCGGGCGGGGGGCAGGTAGATACGCAGTATTTT.

The chain uses TRBV5-4 and TRBJ2-7; TRBD2 matches at 9 bases. The CDR3 contains 15 residues. Germline CDR1 is SGHNT and CDR2 is YYREEE (reference sequence). With V trimmed by 4 bases and J by 5 bases, 10 bases remained unmatched. Here the CDR3 DNA reads TGTGCCAGCAGCCCCGGGACTAGCCTCGTGGACGAGCAGTACTTC. Residues: CASSPGTSLVDEQYF. Drawing the rest from reference TRBV5-4 and TRBJ2-7, the complete variable domain is ETGVTQSPTHLIKTRGQQVTLRCSSQSGHNTVSWYQQALGQGPQFIFQYYREEENGRGNFPPRFSGLQFPNYSSELNVNALELDDSALYLCASSPGTSLVDEQYFGPGTRLTVT.

The V and J genes are TRBV5-6 and TRBJ2-7; a weak D match, TRBD2 (7 bases). Trimming cost V 7 bases and J 2 bases, with 19 bases left between them. This CDR3 contains 15 residues. The germline V gene encodes CDR1 SGHDT and CDR2 YYEEEE. CDR3 sequence reads: CASRISGGRTYEQYF. The CDR3 region has the DNA TGTGCCAGCCGAATCTCGGGGGGCAGAACCTACGAGCAGTACTTC.

This clone was seen a single time. This same CDR3 is encoded by further DNA sequences in the sample. The chain carries TRBV9 and TRBJ1-2, with TRBD1 as a possible D gene (6 bases). The length of the CDR3 is 13 residues. The germline V gene encodes CDR1 SGDLS and CDR2 YYNGEE. V lost 0 bases to trimming and J lost 6 bases, with 9 bases between them. The CDR3 is CASSVGSGDGYTF. DNA of the CDR3: TGTGCCAGCAGCGTAGGATCAGGGGATGGCTACACCTTC.

This clone was seen more than once but under ten times. The genes are TRBV19 and TRBJ1-5; perhaps TRBD1 as D (6 bases). Per the germline V gene, CDR1 is LNHDA and CDR2 is SQIVND (reference sequence). This CDR3 comprises 15 residues. Trimming stripped 0 bases from V and 4 bases from J, with 10 bases between. The CDR3 DNA reads as TGTGCCAGTAGTATAGAGGACAGTTCAAATCAGCCCCAGCATTTT. As protein: CASSIEDSSNQPQHF.

In nucleotides, the CDR3 is TGTGCCAGCAGCTTCGGGGGATTGAACACTGAAGCTTTCTTT. Its translation: CASSFGGLNTEAFF. The chain is built from TRBV7-3 and TRBJ1-1; tentatively, D is TRBD1 (5 bases). The CDR3 spans 14 residues. Germline V CDR1 and CDR2: SGHTA, FQGTGA. The V end was cut by 3 bases, the J end by 0 bases, with 8 bases between.

This rearrangement joins TRBV5-1 to TRBJ2-3; 9 positions match TRBD2. Looked up from germline, CDR1 is SGHRS and CDR2 is YFSETQ. CDR3 length equals 16 residues. V dropped 1 base and J dropped 4; count of bases not matched to a gene: 7. CDR3 amino acids: CASSLPAGGQADTQYF. The CDR3, as DNA: TGCGCCAGCAGCTTGCCAGCGGGGGGCCAAGCAGATACGCAGTATTTT.

The chain couples TRBV7-9 to TRBJ2-3, with 7 bases that match TRBD1. The CDR3 sequence is 13 residues long. Germline CDR1 reads SEHNR; CDR2 reads FQNEAQ (reference sequence). V was clipped by 6 bases and J by 6 bases; unmatched bases: 6. Written as DNA, the CDR3 is TGTGCCAGCAGGGGCCAGGGGGTCGATACGCAGTATTTT. It translates to CASRGQGVDTQYF.

The chain links TRBV7-2 to TRBJ1-1; 7 bases are shared with TRBD1. The germline V gene encodes CDR1 SGHTA and CDR2 FQGNSA. V shed 4 bases, J shed 1 base, and the junction held 9 bases outside the gene matches. The CDR3 contains 16 residues. CDR3 coding DNA: TGTGCCAGCAGCTCGCGACAGGGAATGGGGAACACTGAAGCTTTCTTT. This translates into CASSSRQGMGNTEAFF.

The J gene is TRBJ2-1, the V gene TRBV2, with TRBD2 matching 14 bases. This CDR3 is 15 amino acids long. With 6 bases clipped from V and 10 bases from J, the junction kept 8 bases outside the gene matches. CDR1 SNHLY and CDR2 FYNNEI come from the germline V gene. The CDR3 protein is CASSGLAGGLGEQFF. CDR3 nucleotide sequence: TGTGCCAGCAGCGGACTAGCGGGGGGTTTGGGCGAGCAGTTCTTC.

The chain combines TRBV4-2 with TRBJ1-6; 7 bases map to TRBD1. The CDR3 runs to 18 residues. CDR1 and CDR2 (germline): LGHNA, YNFKEQ. Germline trimming cut 0 bases from V and 7 bases from J; bases unmatched to any gene: 12. CDR3 loop: CASSQDVGAGGYNSPLHF. Here the CDR3 DNA reads TGTGCCAGCAGCCAAGATGTGGGCGCAGGGGGATACAATTCACCCCTCCACTTT.

The chain couples TRBV7-2 to TRBJ1-4, with D possibly matching TRBD1 (5 bases). V was cut by 1 base and J by 3 bases, with 9 bases left in between. This CDR3 comprises 15 residues. The germline V gene encodes CDR1 SGHTA and CDR2 FQGNSA. The CDR3 spells CASSLGPGANEKLFF. In DNA form, the CDR3 reads TGTGCCAGCAGCTTAGGTCCGGGGGCTAATGAAAAACTGTTTTTT.

This clone showed up just a few times. The genes are TRBV5-1 and TRBJ2-3; 11 bases are shared with TRBD2. From germline, CDR1 is SGHRS and CDR2 YFSETQ. This CDR3 has 18 residues. With V trimmed by 4 bases and J by 4 bases, 14 bases remained unmatched. In DNA, the CDR3 is TGCGCCAGCAGCCCCTCGCCCTCTAGCGGGAGGTTTGCAGATACGCAGTATTTT. Amino acid sequence: CASSPSPSSGRFADTQYF.

This clone has just a few counts. One end of the junction fails to match germline, which may point to a read error. The chain carries TRBV7-7 and TRBJ2-3; the match to TRBD1 covers 11 bases. This CDR3 comprises 15 residues. In germline, CDR1 is SSHAT, CDR2 FNYEAQ (reference sequence). As DNA, the CDR3 is TGTGCTAGCAGCTTAGGACAGGGGGCGACAGATACGCAGTATTTT. Encoded protein: CASSLGQGATDTQYF.

The chain has TRBV9 and TRBJ2-2; 8 bases fit TRBD2. CDR1 is SGDLS, CDR2 YYNGEE, per germline. J lost 4 bases, V lost 7 bases, and 9 bases had no gene match. CDR3 size: 15 residues. CDR3 region: CASRAGSGGTGELFF. CDR3 nucleotide sequence: TGTGCCAGCCGCGCCGGGAGCGGGGGCACCGGGGAGCTGTTTTTT.

The rearrangement joins TRBV29-1 to TRBJ1-1; D is unclear. The CDR3 extends over 11 amino acids. The germline CDR1 and CDR2 sequences are SQVTM and ANQGSEA. V lost 6 bases, J lost 7 bases, and 12 bases lay in between. Written as DNA, the CDR3 is TGCAGCGTGGCCCCCGCCCGTGAAGCTTTCTTT. The encoded protein is CSVAPAREAFF.

The rearrangement links TRBV28 to TRBJ1-1; D is possibly TRBD1 (5 bases). Germline V lookup: CDR1 MDHEN, CDR2 SYDVKM. V lost 6 bases and J lost 3, with 17 bases in between. The CDR3 covers 15 residues. For the CDR3, the DNA is TGTGCCAGCAGCCCCCCCCAGGGTGGGGACACTGAAGCTTTCTTT. This translates into CASSPPQGGDTEAFF.